What follows describes a single TCR beta chain. Here immunoSEQ multiplex PCR was the method, and the copy in TCRdb shows in-frame clones only, minus some. The data contain around 340,000 clones, approximately 86% of them seen just once; the ten biggest clones take up 7.1%. Those enrolled in Seattle joined during active infection and were followed longitudinally afterward. The sample originates from a study of blood T cell repertoires in COVID-19. As for the study in general: The analysed material was cDNA or gDNA that came from T cells, B-cell-depleted T cells, or PBMCs.

CDR1 is SGHRS, CDR2 YFSETQ, per germline. Trimming at V came to 0 bases and at J to 9 bases, leaving 10 bases not matched to a gene. The CDR3 contains 16 residues. The chain links TRBV5-1 to TRBJ2-5, with 11 bases identical to TRBD2. The sample comprised peripheral blood. The TCR originated in a woman aged 55-70 years with COVID-19, enrolled during active disease. DNA of the CDR3: TGCGCCAGCAGCTTGGCCCTAGCGGGGGGCACCGGTGCCCAGTACTTC. It translates to CASSLALAGGTGAQYF.